Each of the 3 T cell receptor beta chains below was sequenced from the same sample in a study of T cells in Graves' hyperthyroidism and ophthalmopathy. RNA transcripts served as the template for amplifying TCR beta CDR3 regions. A first-round RT-PCR of the TCR CDR3 used the HTBI primer set. TCRdb used MiXCR to reprocess the multiplex PCR reads, holding one entry per CDR3 protein. Among some 580,000 distinct CDR3 sequences, approximately 16% were seen once, and the ten largest hold around 3.3%. Sequenced: blood. These receptors were taken from a middle-aged woman with Graves' ophthalmopathy.

This clonotype was seen at least ten times. V and J are TRBV7-2 and TRBJ2-1; TRBD2 matches 8 bases. The germline V gene has CDR1 SGHTA and CDR2 FQGNSA. The CDR3 contains 17 residues. The V and J ends lost 1 base and 7 bases, in that order; junction bases with no gene match: 12. The CDR3 DNA reads as TGTGCCAGCAGCTTAGGTGCGGGACTAGTCGAGGGGAATGAGCAGTTCTTC. Its protein product is CASSLGAGLVEGNEQFF.

Ten or more counts support this clonotype. The chain combines TRBV12-3 or TRBV12-4 with TRBJ1-4, with 11 bases identical to TRBD1. The junction had 2 bases not matched to a gene; V was cut back by 6 bases and J by 2 bases. CDR3 length: 15 amino acids. The CDR3 spells CASSRDRGTNEKLFF. The CDR3 nucleotides read TGTGCCAGCAGCCGGGACAGGGGGACTAATGAAAAACTGTTTTTT.

This clonotype was observed at least ten times. This chain connects TRBV6-1 to TRBJ1-2; D perhaps matches TRBD1 (6 bases). The ends were cut back, 3 bases at V and 4 bases at J, with 9 bases in the middle. This CDR3 is 13 amino acids long. Germline CDR1 reads MNHNS; CDR2 reads SASEGT. The CDR3 loop is CASSDLDSYGYTF. The CDR3 DNA follows: TGTGCCAGCAGTGACCTGGACAGCTATGGCTACACCTTC.